The 24 T cell receptor beta chains given below trace back to one sample, sequenced in a study of T cells expressing NK-cell markers. TCRdb reprocessed the 5' RACE reads, with one entry per CDR3 protein and no DNA. Recorded for this sample: about 440,000 distinct CDR3 sequences. The source material was blood T cells: a sorted CD56 or NKG2C T cell subset, CD4+ or CD8+ T cells, or bulk PBMC T cells (not recorded which). The source is a woman aged 18 to 75 in good health.

The chain recombines TRBV13 with TRBJ2-2; TCRdb names TRBD1, which stays unverified in the absence of DNA. The V gene's germline CDR1 is PRHDT and CDR2 FYEKMQ (reference sequence). This CDR3 has 16 amino acids. CDR3 loop: CASSSVSGSHTGELFF. Full variable domain (rest looked up from reference TRBV13 and TRBJ2-2): AAGVIQSPRHLIKEKRETATLKCYPIPRHDTVYWYQQGPGQDPQFLISFYEKMQSDKGSIPDRFSAQQFSDYHSELNMSSLELGDSALYFCASSSVSGSHTGELFFGEGSRLTVL.

CDR3 region: CASSSSRGLGNEQFF. The chain couples TRBV6-5 to TRBJ2-1; TCRdb names TRBD2, which stays unverified in the absence of DNA. Germline V gene lookup returns CDR1 MNHEY and CDR2 SVGAGI. The CDR3 totals 15 residues.

The chain employs TRBV11-1 and TRBJ2-1. Per germline, CDR1 SGHAT and CDR2 FQDESV (reference sequence). The CDR3 spans 16 residues. The CDR3 here is CASSFWGSGSYNEQFF.

The chain carries TRBV30 and TRBJ1-1. Germline V CDR1 and CDR2: GTSNPN, SVGIG (reference sequence). The CDR3 covers 13 residues. The CDR3 protein is CAWRDSPKAEAFF.

The CDR3 spells CSAPPSGGSTGELFF. This sequence joins TRBV20-1 and TRBJ2-2; the TCRdb call, TRBD2, lacks DNA for checking. The germline V gene encodes CDR1 DFQATT and CDR2 SNEGSKA (reference sequence). The CDR3 runs 15 residues.

V is TRBV10-3 and J is TRBJ2-7; TCRdb indicates TRBD2, and absent DNA this call remains unverified. Germline V lookup: CDR1 ENHRY, CDR2 SYGVKD. The CDR3 is 16 amino acids. This CDR3 reads CAISRTSGMGTYEQYF.

The chain links TRBV29-1 to TRBJ2-2; TCRdb selects TRBD2, and the lack of DNA leaves this call unchecked. This CDR3 is built from 14 residues. The germline V gene has CDR1 SQVTM and CDR2 ANQGSEA. CDR3 sequence reads: CSVVGLAGVRELFF.

The gene calls are TRBV5-1 and TRBJ2-7; TCRdb names TRBD1, which stays unverified in the absence of DNA. The CDR3 has 14 amino acids. CDR1 and CDR2 from the germline V gene are SGHRS and YFSETQ. CDR3 amino acids: CASSLAGTKSPLYF.

The V and J genes are TRBV20-1 and TRBJ2-7; TCRdb selects TRBD2, and the lack of DNA leaves this call unchecked. This CDR3 has 15 amino acids. Germline assignment: CDR1 DFQATT and CDR2 SNEGSKA (reference sequence). Here the CDR3 reads CSARTSGPVGYEQYF.

V usage is TRBV6-2 or TRBV6-3 and J usage is TRBJ1-5; TCRdb's assignment of TRBD1 cannot be checked, as there is no DNA. The CDR3 runs to 15 residues. Germline V gene sequence: CDR1 MNHEY, CDR2 SVGEGT. The chain's CDR3 is CASSSGTGGNQPQHF.

The V gene is TRBV4-3, the J gene TRBJ2-7; TCRdb's D call of TRBD2 is untestable without DNA. The germline V gene has CDR1 LGHNA and CDR2 YSLEER. There are 13 residues in the CDR3. The CDR3 region is CASSHGLDYEQYF.

The rearrangement joins TRBV4-3 to TRBJ1-6. Germline CDR1 reads LGHNA; CDR2 reads YSLEER. The CDR3 is 17 residues long. The CDR3 sequence is CASSQDSTLIGVSPLHF.

The chain joins TRBV5-1 to TRBJ2-7; the D gene TCRdb calls, TRBD2, cannot be checked with no DNA. Germline V gene lookup returns CDR1 SGHRS and CDR2 YFSETQ. This CDR3 region has 15 residues. The CDR3 here is CASSPPSLAPGEQYF.

The chain links TRBV30 to TRBJ2-2. CDR1 GTSNPN and CDR2 SVGIG come from the germline V gene (reference sequence). The CDR3 is 12 amino acids. CDR3 loop: CAWSPDTGELFF.

The rearrangement links TRBV7-2 to TRBJ1-4. The CDR3 sequence is 17 residues long. CDR1 and CDR2 (germline): SGHTA, FQGNSA. The chain's CDR3 is CASSPAGLQVGNEKLFF.

The chain carries TRBV5-6 and TRBJ2-1; the TCRdb D gene call, TRBD1, has no DNA to confirm it. CDR1 is SGHDT, CDR2 YYEEEE, per germline. This CDR3 comprises 14 residues. The CDR3 protein is CASSRRGASNEQFF. The full variable domain, rest sourced from reference TRBV5-6 and TRBJ2-1, is DAGVTQSPTHLIKTRGQQVTLRCSPKSGHDTVSWYQQALGQGPQFIFQYYEEEERQRGNFPDRFSGHQFPNYSSELNVNALLLGDSALYLCASSRRGASNEQFFGPGTRLTVL.

The chain joins TRBV6-1 to TRBJ1-1. Germline V CDR1 and CDR2: MNHNS, SASEGT. CDR3 length: 16 amino acids. CDR3 region: CASSASVGDMNTEAFF.

The chain joins TRBV2 to TRBJ2-7. The CDR3 loop spans 14 amino acids. Germline assignment: CDR1 SNHLY and CDR2 FYNNEI. CDR3 sequence: CASSEALVSYEQYF.

The chain carries TRBV7-8 and TRBJ1-5; the TCRdb D gene call, TRBD1, has no DNA to confirm it. The CDR3 is 16 residues long. Per the germline V gene, CDR1 is SGHVS and CDR2 is FQNEAQ. The CDR3 sequence is CASSLVWDRGYQPQHF.

This sequence joins TRBV4-3 and TRBJ2-1; the TCRdb call, TRBD2, lacks DNA for checking. Germline CDR1 is LGHNA and CDR2 is YSLEER. The CDR3 is 18 amino acids. This CDR3 reads CASSQDPGGTSGYREQFF.

The chain links TRBV3-1 to TRBJ2-3; with no DNA, the TCRdb D assignment of TRBD1 cannot be verified. Germline V gene sequence: CDR1 LGHDT, CDR2 YNNKEL (reference sequence). The CDR3 sequence is 15 residues long. CDR3 loop: CASSRPGGGTDTQYF.

The chain employs TRBV12-3 or TRBV12-4 and TRBJ2-7; the D gene TCRdb calls, TRBD2, cannot be checked with no DNA. The CDR3 runs 15 residues. CDR3 sequence: CASTKLAGPSYEQYF.

The CDR3 loop reads CASSLARRTEAFF. V and J are TRBV12-3 or TRBV12-4 and TRBJ1-1. The CDR3 is 13 residues long.

The rearrangement uses TRBV15 and TRBJ2-2; there is no DNA to check the TCRdb D call of TRBD1. Germline V gene lookup returns CDR1 LNHNV and CDR2 YYDKDF (reference sequence). The CDR3 loop spans 17 amino acids. CDR3 loop: CATSRGFGQGRTGELFF.